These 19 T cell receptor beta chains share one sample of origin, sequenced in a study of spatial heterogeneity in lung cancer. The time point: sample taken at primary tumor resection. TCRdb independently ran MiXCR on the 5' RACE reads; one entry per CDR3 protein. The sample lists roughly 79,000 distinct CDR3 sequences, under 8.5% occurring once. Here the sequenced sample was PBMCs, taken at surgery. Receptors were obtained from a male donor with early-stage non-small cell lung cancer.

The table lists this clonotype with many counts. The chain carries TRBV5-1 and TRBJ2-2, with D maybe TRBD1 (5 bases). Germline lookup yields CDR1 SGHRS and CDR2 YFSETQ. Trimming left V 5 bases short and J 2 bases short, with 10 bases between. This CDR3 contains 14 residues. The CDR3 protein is CASRTTGNTGELFF. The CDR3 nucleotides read TGCGCCAGCAGAACTACAGGAAACACCGGGGAGCTGTTTTTT.

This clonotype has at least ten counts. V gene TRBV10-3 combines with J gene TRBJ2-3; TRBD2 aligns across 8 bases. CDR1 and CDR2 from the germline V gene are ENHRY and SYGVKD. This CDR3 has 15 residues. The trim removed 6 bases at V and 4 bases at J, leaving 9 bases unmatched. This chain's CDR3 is CAISLREANADTQYF. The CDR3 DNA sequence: TGTGCCATCAGCCTGCGGGAGGCTAACGCAGATACGCAGTATTTT.

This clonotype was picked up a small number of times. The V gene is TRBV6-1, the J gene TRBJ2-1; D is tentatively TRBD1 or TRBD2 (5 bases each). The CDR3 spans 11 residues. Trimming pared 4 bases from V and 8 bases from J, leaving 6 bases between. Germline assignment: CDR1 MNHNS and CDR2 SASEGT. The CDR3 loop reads CASSVGDEQFF. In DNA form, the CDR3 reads TGTGCCAGCAGTGTGGGGGATGAGCAGTTCTTC.

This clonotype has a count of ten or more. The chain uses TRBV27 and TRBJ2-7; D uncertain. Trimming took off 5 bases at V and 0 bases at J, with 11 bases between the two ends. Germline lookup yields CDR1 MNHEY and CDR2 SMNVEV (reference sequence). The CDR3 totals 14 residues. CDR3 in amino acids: CASSLGSSSYEQYF. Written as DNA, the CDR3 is TGTGCCAGCAGTCTCGGATCGAGCTCCTACGAGCAGTACTTC.

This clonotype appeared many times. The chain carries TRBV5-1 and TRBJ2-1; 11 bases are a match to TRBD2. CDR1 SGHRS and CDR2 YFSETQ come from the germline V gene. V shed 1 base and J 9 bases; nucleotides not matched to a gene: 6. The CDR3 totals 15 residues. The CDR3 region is CASSLTSGSKGEQFF. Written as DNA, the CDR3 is TGCGCCAGCAGCTTGACTAGCGGGAGTAAGGGTGAGCAGTTCTTC.

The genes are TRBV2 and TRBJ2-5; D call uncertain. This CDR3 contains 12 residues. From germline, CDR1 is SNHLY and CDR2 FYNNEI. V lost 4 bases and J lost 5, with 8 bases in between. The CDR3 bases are TGTGCCAGCAGTGGTCCTATTGAGACCCAGTACTTC. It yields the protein CASSGPIETQYF.

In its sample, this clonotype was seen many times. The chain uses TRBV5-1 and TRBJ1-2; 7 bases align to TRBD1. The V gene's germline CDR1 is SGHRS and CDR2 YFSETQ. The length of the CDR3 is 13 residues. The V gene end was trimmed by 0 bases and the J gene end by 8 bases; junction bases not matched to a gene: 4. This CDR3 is CASSLGQGEGYTF. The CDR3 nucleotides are TGCGCCAGCAGCTTGGGACAGGGAGAAGGCTACACCTTC.

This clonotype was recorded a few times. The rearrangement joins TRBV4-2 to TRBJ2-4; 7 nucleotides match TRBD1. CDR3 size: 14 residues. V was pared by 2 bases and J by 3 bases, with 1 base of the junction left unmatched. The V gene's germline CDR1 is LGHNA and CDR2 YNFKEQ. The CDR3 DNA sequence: TGTGCCAGCAGCCAACGGACAGGCAAAAACATTCAGTACTTC. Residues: CASSQRTGKNIQYF.

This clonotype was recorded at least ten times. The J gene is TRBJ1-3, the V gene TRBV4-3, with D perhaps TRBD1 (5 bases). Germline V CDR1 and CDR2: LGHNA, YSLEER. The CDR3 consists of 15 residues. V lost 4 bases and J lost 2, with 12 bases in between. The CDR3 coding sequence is TGCGCCAGCAGCCGTGGATCAGGGACTGGAAACACCATATATTTT. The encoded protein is CASSRGSGTGNTIYF.

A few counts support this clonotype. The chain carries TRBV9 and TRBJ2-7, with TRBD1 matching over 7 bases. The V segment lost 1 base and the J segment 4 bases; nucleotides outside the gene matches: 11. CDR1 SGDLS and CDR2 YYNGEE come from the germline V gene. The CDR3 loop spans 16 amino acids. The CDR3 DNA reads TGTGCCAGCAGCGTAAATCTAGGGACAGCGCTTTACGAGCAGTACTTC. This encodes CASSVNLGTALYEQYF.

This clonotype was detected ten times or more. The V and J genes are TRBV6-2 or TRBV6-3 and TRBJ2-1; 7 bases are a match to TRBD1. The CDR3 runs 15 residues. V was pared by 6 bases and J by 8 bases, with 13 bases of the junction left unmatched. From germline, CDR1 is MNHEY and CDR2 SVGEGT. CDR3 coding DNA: TGTGCCAGCAGCCCCCAGGGACAGCTCCGCGATGAGCAGTTCTTC. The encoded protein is CASSPQGQLRDEQFF.

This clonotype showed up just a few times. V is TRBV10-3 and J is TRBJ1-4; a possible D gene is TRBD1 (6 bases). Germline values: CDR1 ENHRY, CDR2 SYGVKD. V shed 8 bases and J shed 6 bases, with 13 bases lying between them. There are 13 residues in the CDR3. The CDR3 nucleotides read TGTGCCATCCAGGGACACCAAGATGAAAAACTGTTTTTT. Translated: CAIQGHQDEKLFF.

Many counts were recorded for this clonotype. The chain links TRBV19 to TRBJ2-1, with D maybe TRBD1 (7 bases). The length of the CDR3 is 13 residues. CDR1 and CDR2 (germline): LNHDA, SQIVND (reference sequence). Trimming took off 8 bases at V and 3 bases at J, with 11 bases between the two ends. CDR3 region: CASSRGDYNEQFF. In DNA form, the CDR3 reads TGTGCCAGTTCCAGGGGGGACTACAATGAGCAGTTCTTC.

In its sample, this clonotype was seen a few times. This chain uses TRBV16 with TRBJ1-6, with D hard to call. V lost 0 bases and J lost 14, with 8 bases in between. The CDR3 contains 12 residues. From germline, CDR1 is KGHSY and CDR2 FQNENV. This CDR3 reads CASSQSGLTLHF. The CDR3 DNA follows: TGTGCCAGCAGCCAATCGGGGTTGACCCTCCACTTT.

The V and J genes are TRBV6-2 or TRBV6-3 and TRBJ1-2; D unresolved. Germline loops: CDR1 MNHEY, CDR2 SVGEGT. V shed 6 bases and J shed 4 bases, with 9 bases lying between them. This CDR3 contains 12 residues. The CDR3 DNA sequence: TGTGCCAGCAGGTCGAGGATCTATGGCTACACCTTC. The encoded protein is CASRSRIYGYTF.

The CDR3 loop reads CASGPPRDYGYTF. DNA for the CDR3: TGTGCTAGTGGCCCCCCGAGAGACTATGGCTACACCTTC. This chain links TRBV12-5 with TRBJ1-2; no firm D call. The CDR3 is made up of 13 amino acids. Germline lookup yields CDR1 LGHNT and CDR2 FRNRAP. V lost 6 bases to trimming and J lost 3 bases, with 11 bases between them.

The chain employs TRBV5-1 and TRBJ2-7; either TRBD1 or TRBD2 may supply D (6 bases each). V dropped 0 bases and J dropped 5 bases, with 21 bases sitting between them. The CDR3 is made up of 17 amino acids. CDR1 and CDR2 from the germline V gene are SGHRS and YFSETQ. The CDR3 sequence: CASSLEKGGRGYDEQYF. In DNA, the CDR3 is TGCGCCAGCAGCTTGGAGAAGGGAGGCAGGGGTTACGACGAGCAGTACTTC.

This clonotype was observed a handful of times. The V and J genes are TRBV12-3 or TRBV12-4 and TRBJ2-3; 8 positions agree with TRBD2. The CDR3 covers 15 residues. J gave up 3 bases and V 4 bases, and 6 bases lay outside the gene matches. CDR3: CASSSTGGYTDTQYF. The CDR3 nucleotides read TGTGCCAGCAGTTCAACGGGAGGGTATACAGATACGCAGTATTTT.

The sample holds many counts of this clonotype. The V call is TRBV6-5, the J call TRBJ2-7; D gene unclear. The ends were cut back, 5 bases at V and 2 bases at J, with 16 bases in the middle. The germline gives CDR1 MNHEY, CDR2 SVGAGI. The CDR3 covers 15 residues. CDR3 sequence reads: CASSLSPTLTYEQYF. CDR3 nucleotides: TGTGCCAGCAGTCTGAGCCCCACCCTTACCTACGAGCAGTACTTC.